This T cell receptor beta chain was identified during a study of T cells after yellow fever vaccination. MiXCR was run by TCRdb on the 5' RACE reads, yielding one entry per CDR3 protein. The sample comprises hundreds of thousands of distinct CDR3 sequences, approximately 3.9% of which are singletons, and about a quarter rests with the top ten. The V end lost 4 bases, the J end lost 8 bases, and 11 bases lay between the germline ends. The germline CDR1 and CDR2 sequences are SGHRS and YFSETQ. This CDR3 has 12 residues. This clonotype came up many times. The chain combines TRBV5-1 with TRBJ2-3; D remains ambiguous. The clonotype originates from a man aged 18 to 29 who received the YFV17D yellow fever vaccine. Sequenced here: PBMCs, sampled on the day of the yellow fever booster vaccination. The CDR3 spells CASSPGRVTQYF. In DNA, the CDR3 is TGCGCCAGCAGCCCGGGCCGGGTTACGCAGTATTTT.